This is a list of T cell receptor beta chains from one sample in a study of blood T cell repertoires in COVID-19. Profiling relied on immunoSEQ multiplex PCR, and the TCRdb table lists in-frame clones only, not all of them. The sample consists of approximately 390,000 clones, approximately 85% of them appearing once. Material: PBMCs or T cells enriched from blood (not recorded which). These receptors all come from a woman between 40 and 50 years old with acute COVID-19. CDR3s include the opening cysteine and the closing phenylalanine or tryptophan. The order of the fields is D gene, J gene, clone size, V gene, CDR3 protein, CDR3 DNA. The D gene is left open where the match is weak. Expanded clones get a size class; other rows say once, few or many, or leave the size out.

- | TRBJ1-1 | - | TRBV7-2 | CASSPSARGGNTEAFF | TGTGCCAGCAGCCCCTCTGCGCGTGGCGGGAACACTGAAGCTTTCTTT
TRBD1 | TRBJ1-2 | - | TRBV10-2 | CASSEFSGGAGYGYTF | TGCGCCAGCAGTGAGTTTTCAGGGGGCGCGGGCTATGGCTACACCTTC
- | TRBJ1-2 | - | TRBV23-1 | CASSHPPERRDGYTF | TGCGCCAGCAGTCACCCCCCGGAGAGGAGGGATGGCTACACCTTC
TRBD2 | TRBJ2-2 | few | TRBV6-6 | CASSLSGGLPNTGELFF | TGTGCCAGCAGTCTCAGCGGGGGTCTCCCGAACACCGGGGAGCTGTTTTTT
- | TRBJ1-5 | - | TRBV5-6 | CASSTSGRSGQPQHF | TGTGCCAGCAGTACCTCAGGACGATCGGGACAGCCCCAGCATTTT
- | TRBJ2-2 | - | TRBV19 | CASSLGLGELFF | TGTGCCAGTAGCCTGGGGCTCGGGGAGCTGTTTTTT
- | TRBJ1-4 | once | TRBV3-1/TRBV3-2 | CASSQGGSGGKLFF | TGTGCCAGCAGCCAAGGAGGGTCCGGAGGAAAACTGTTTTTT
TRBD1 | TRBJ2-5 | - | TRBV6-5 | CASSDPTGTQETQYF | TGTGCCAGCAGCGACCCGACAGGGACCCAAGAGACCCAGTACTTC
- | TRBJ1-5 | - | TRBV30 | CAWSFPSITGNQPQHF | TGTGCCTGGAGTTTCCCGTCCATAACGGGCAATCAGCCCCAGCATTTT
- | TRBJ1-1 | - | TRBV7-8 | CASSLRGNTEAFF | TGTGCCAGCAGCTTACGCGGGAACACTGAAGCTTTCTTT
- | TRBJ2-5 | - | TRBV11-3 | CASSPPGVETQYF | TGTGCCAGCAGCCCGCCCGGGGTGGAGACCCAGTACTTC
TRBD2 | TRBJ2-6 | - | TRBV30 | CAWSRGGSGANVLTF | TGTGCCTGGAGCCGGGGGGGATCCGGGGCCAACGTCCTGACTTTC
- | TRBJ1-1 | - | TRBV7-8 | CASSLVQGSRTEAFF | TGTGCCAGCAGCTTAGTTCAGGGCAGTCGCACTGAAGCTTTCTTT
TRBD2 | TRBJ2-1 | - | TRBV5-6 | CASSKVLAGVNNEQFF | TGTGCCAGCAGCAAGGTTCTAGCGGGGGTTAACAATGAGCAGTTCTTC
- | TRBJ1-2 | once | TRBV5-1 | CASKEKRDGYTF | TGCGCCAGCAAAGAGAAGAGGGATGGCTACACCTTC
TRBD2 | TRBJ2-2 | once | TRBV6-5 | CASRYSGWNTGELFF | TGTGCCAGCAGATATAGCGGGTGGAACACCGGGGAGCTGTTTTTT
TRBD2 | TRBJ2-3 | - | TRBV7-9 | CASSKGAGGADTQYF | TGTGCCAGCAGCAAAGGGGCGGGGGGAGCAGATACGCAGTATTTT
- | TRBJ1-1 | - | TRBV6-1 | CASSAGIRGPNTEAFF | TGTGCCAGCAGTGCGGGCATCAGGGGTCCTAACACTGAAGCTTTCTTT
TRBD1 | TRBJ1-6 | once | TRBV27 | CASSLGQGYRSPLHF | TGTGCCAGCAGCCTGGGACAGGGGTATCGGTCACCCCTCCACTTT
TRBD1 | TRBJ1-3 | once | TRBV14 | CASSQRTGRNTIYF | TGTGCCAGCAGCCAAAGGACAGGACGAAACACCATATATTTT
TRBD1 | TRBJ2-2 | - | TRBV5-4 | CASSLAGQTLSGELFF | TGTGCCAGCAGCTTGGCGGGACAGACTCTTTCTGGGGAGCTGTTTTTT
- | TRBJ1-1 | once | TRBV6-5 | CASEASGTEAFF | TGTGCCAGCGAGGCGTCAGGGACTGAAGCTTTCTTT
TRBD2 | TRBJ2-3 | once | TRBV19 | CASSIAGGLTDTQYF | TGTGCCAGTAGTATCGCGGGGGGCCTCACAGATACGCAGTATTTT
- | TRBJ2-1 | - | TRBV6-5 | CASSYWEHNEQFF | TGTGCCAGCAGTTACTGGGAGCACAATGAGCAGTTCTTC
TRBD1 | TRBJ2-1 | few | TRBV13 | CASSSNTPWIQGIYNEQFF | TGTGCCAGCAGCTCGAATACCCCCTGGATACAGGGGATCTACAATGAGCAGTTCTTC
- | TRBJ1-1 | - | TRBV23-1 | CASSLEATEAFF | TGCGCCAGCAGTCTAGAGGCCACTGAAGCTTTCTTT
TRBD2 | TRBJ2-3 | - | TRBV11-3 | CASSYTSGGNTDTQYF | TGTGCCAGCAGCTACACTAGCGGGGGGAACACAGATACGCAGTATTTT
- | TRBJ1-5 | - | TRBV4-1 | CASSQGEGRGTQHF | TGCGCCAGCAGCCAAGGGGAGGGACGTGGGACCCAGCATTTT
- | TRBJ2-2 | - | TRBV27 | CASSDQGNTGELFF | TGTGCCAGCAGTGACCAGGGGAACACCGGGGAGCTGTTTTTT
- | TRBJ1-5 | once | TRBV12-3/TRBV12-4 | CASSHRVNQPQHF | TGTGCCAGCAGCCACAGGGTCAATCAGCCCCAGCATTTT
- | TRBJ2-2 | - | TRBV5-6 | CASSFGASTGELFF | TGTGCCAGCAGCTTTGGGGCTAGCACCGGGGAGCTGTTTTTT
TRBD1 | TRBJ2-7 | - | TRBV6-5 | CASSIGEGGVYEQYF | TGTGCCAGCAGTATAGGGGAAGGGGGCGTCTACGAGCAGTACTTC
- | TRBJ2-5 | - | TRBV6-5 | CASSYSSPGTQYF | TGTGCCAGCAGTTACTCGAGCCCGGGGACCCAGTACTTC
- | TRBJ1-1 | - | TRBV19 | CASSLGTEFMNTEAFF | TGTGCCAGTAGTCTTGGGACTGAATTTATGAACACTGAAGCTTTCTTT
TRBD1 | TRBJ1-1 | - | TRBV5-4 | CASSARTGTEAFF | TGTGCCAGCAGCGCCAGGACAGGGACTGAAGCTTTCTTT
- | TRBJ2-5 | - | TRBV6-5 | CACTGPGETQYF | TGTGCCTGTACCGGGCCAGGGGAGACCCAGTACTTC
- | TRBJ1-1 | - | TRBV5-1 | CASSETGDVGAFF | TGCGCCAGCAGCGAGACAGGAGATGTTGGAGCTTTCTTT
TRBD1 | TRBJ1-1 | few | TRBV19 | CASRSATGIGVTEAFF | TGTGCCAGTAGGAGCGCGACAGGGATAGGTGTCACTGAAGCTTTCTTT
- | TRBJ2-1 | - | TRBV5-1 | CASELGGEQFF | TGCGCCAGCGAATTAGGGGGTGAGCAGTTCTTC
TRBD2 | TRBJ2-1 | - | TRBV6-1 | CASSRNGGSYNEQFF | TGTGCCAGCAGTCGCAACGGGGGGAGCTACAATGAGCAGTTCTTC
- | TRBJ2-3 | - | TRBV2 | CASSEGAGETDTQYF | TGTGCCAGCAGTGAGGGGGCAGGAGAGACAGATACGCAGTATTTT
- | TRBJ2-1 | - | TRBV3-1/TRBV3-2 | CASSQAGEQFF | TGTGCCAGCAGCCAAGCGGGTGAGCAGTTCTTC
- | TRBJ1-2 | - | TRBV6-4 | CASRPTDWGGYTF | TGTGCCAGCAGACCGACAGACTGGGGAGGCTACACCTTC
TRBD1 | TRBJ1-4 | - | TRBV29-1 | CSVADRDRGLEKLFF | TGCAGCGTCGCTGACCGGGACAGAGGATTAGAAAAACTGTTTTTT
- | TRBJ2-3 | - | TRBV5-5 | CASSSRITGDTQYF | TGTGCCAGCAGCTCGCGAATCACCGGAGATACGCAGTATTTT
TRBD2 | TRBJ2-3 | - | TRBV19 | CASSIISAGGLTDTQYF | TGTGCCAGTAGTATAATATCAGCGGGGGGGCTCACAGATACGCAGTATTTT
- | TRBJ2-7 | once | TRBV19 | CASSLRGHEQYF | TGTGCCAGTAGCCTAAGGGGCCACGAGCAGTACTTC
- | TRBJ2-2 | - | TRBV4-1 | CASSQKQGPGELFF | TGCGCCAGCAGCCAGAAACAGGGTCCCGGGGAGCTGTTTTTT
- | TRBJ1-5 | - | TRBV7-2 | CASSLTALNQPQHF | TGTGCCAGCAGCTTGACAGCCCTAAATCAGCCCCAGCATTTT
- | TRBJ2-7 | - | TRBV7-9 | CAGGTVSYEQYF | TGTGCCGGAGGGACAGTTTCCTACGAGCAGTACTTC
- | TRBJ1-1 | - | TRBV30 | CAWSVRSSGLGGTTEAFF | TGTGCCTGGAGTGTGCGGAGTTCTGGGCTGGGAGGGACCACTGAAGCTTTCTTT
TRBD1 | TRBJ2-7 | few | TRBV14 | CASSQEARHRGRYEQYF | TGTGCCAGCAGCCAAGAAGCTCGTCACAGGGGGAGATACGAGCAGTACTTC